The 20 T cell receptor beta chains presented below share a single source sample, sequenced in a study of T cell repertoires in cytomegalovirus infection. TCRdb analysed the reads with MiXCR anew, one entry per CDR3 protein. The top ten clones hold roughly a quarter of a sample with roughly 500,000 distinct CDR3 sequences, about 15% of them seen once. The sequencing input was CD8+ T cells from PBMCs. These receptors originate from a human donor in good health (CMV status not recorded). Some clones in this sample may be carry-over from other donors' samples.

The V call is TRBV5-1, the J call TRBJ1-4; tentative D call: TRBD1 (5 bases). Trimming took off 4 bases at V and 2 bases at J, with 15 bases between the two ends. The CDR3 has 16 amino acids. CDR1 is SGHRS, CDR2 YFSETQ, per germline. CDR3 nucleotides: TGCGCCAGCAGCGTCGGGACGGCTGGCACTAATGAAAAACTGTTTTTT. Protein sequence: CASSVGTAGTNEKLFF.

This clonotype came up a few times. The V and J genes are TRBV5-1 and TRBJ2-2; the match to TRBD1 covers 8 bases. The CDR3 is 16 residues long. The germline gives CDR1 SGHRS, CDR2 YFSETQ. The trim removed 0 bases at V and 4 bases at J, leaving 5 bases unmatched. As DNA, the CDR3 is TGCGCCAGCAGCTTGGCCGGACAGGGTACCACCGGGGAGCTGTTTTTT. It is translated as CASSLAGQGTTGELFF. The whole variable domain, filled in from reference TRBV5-1 and TRBJ2-2, reads KAGVTQTPRYLIKTRGQQVTLSCSPISGHRSVSWYQQTPGQGLQFLFEYFSETQRNKGNFPGRFSGRQFSNSRSEMNVSTLELGDSALYLCASSLAGQGTTGELFFGEGSRLTVL.

The V gene is TRBV18, the J gene TRBJ1-2; TRBD1 might be the D (6 bases). This CDR3 region has 14 residues. V lost 3 bases, J lost 0 bases, and 8 bases lay in between. Germline CDR1 reads KGHSH; CDR2 reads LQKENI. Here the CDR3 DNA reads TGTGCCAGCTCACCGGGACACCCTAACTATGGCTACACCTTC. Its protein is CASSPGHPNYGYTF. The variable domain in full, with the rest retrieved from reference TRBV18 and TRBJ1-2, is NAGVMQNPRHLVRRRGQEARLRCSPMKGHSHVYWYRQLPEEGLKFMVYLQKENIIDESGMPKERFSAEFPKEGPSILRIQQVVRGDSAAYFCASSPGHPNYGYTFGSGTRLTVV.

The chain employs TRBV4-2 and TRBJ2-7; tentative D call: TRBD1 (7 bases). The CDR3 is 17 amino acids. V shed 1 base and J shed 3 bases, with 19 bases lying between them. Germline CDR1 and CDR2: LGHNA and YNFKEQ. Written as DNA, the CDR3 is TGTGCCAGCAGCCAAGCCGCTCCGCGGGACAGATACTACGAGCAGTACTTC. Its protein product is CASSQAAPRDRYYEQYF.

The chain joins TRBV9 to TRBJ2-1; 7 positions agree with TRBD2. Per the germline V gene, CDR1 is SGDLS and CDR2 is YYNGEE. The J segment lost 7 bases and the V segment lost 0 bases, leaving 7 bases of the junction unmatched. The CDR3 consists of 15 residues. DNA of the CDR3: TGTGCCAGCAGCGTAGCATTCGGGGGGTGGAATGAGCAGTTCTTC. Amino acids: CASSVAFGGWNEQFF.

The chain is built from TRBV28 and TRBJ2-1; D gene uncertain. The CDR3 spans 13 residues. The germline CDR1 and CDR2 sequences are MDHEN and SYDVKM. V lost 8 bases to trimming and J lost 5 bases, with 13 bases between them. CDR3 sequence reads: CASLPSMDNEQFF. In nucleotides, the CDR3 is TGTGCCAGCTTACCCTCCATGGACAATGAGCAGTTCTTC.

This chain uses TRBV29-1 with TRBJ2-4; 8 positions match TRBD1. The germline V gene encodes CDR1 SQVTM and CDR2 ANQGSEA. V was clipped by 7 bases and J by 2 bases; unmatched bases: 7. This CDR3 region has 14 residues. In DNA, the CDR3 is TGCAGCGGTGGGACAGGAGATTCCAAAAACATTCAGTACTTC. The encoded protein is CSGGTGDSKNIQYF. The whole variable domain, filled in from reference TRBV29-1 and TRBJ2-4, reads SAVISQKPSRDICQRGTSLTIQCQVDSQVTMMFWYRQQPGQSLTLIATANQGSEATYESGFVIDKFPISRPNLTFSTLTVSNMSPEDSSIYLCSGGTGDSKNIQYFGAGTRLSVL.

CDR3 sequence (DNA): TGTGCCAGCAGTTTCCGCCTCCCTAGTGATAGCAATCAGCCCCAGCATTTT. This gives the protein CASSFRLPSDSNQPQHF. The V and J genes are TRBV28 and TRBJ1-5; unclear D gene. Trimming stripped 3 bases from V and 0 bases from J, with 15 bases between. The CDR3 is 17 amino acids. Germline values: CDR1 MDHEN, CDR2 SYDVKM. The entire variable domain, with the rest obtained from reference TRBV28 and TRBJ1-5, is as follows: DVKVTQSSRYLVKRTGEKVFLECVQDMDHENMFWYRQDPGLGLRLIYFSYDVKMKEKGDIPEGYSVSREKKERFSLILESASTNQTSMYLCASSFRLPSDSNQPQHFGDGTRLSIL.

As concerns this clonotype: A clone one base away is much larger, so this may be a read error. The conserved phenylalanine or tryptophan is not found at the CDR3 terminus, so this likely reflects a read error. This rearrangement joins TRBV27 to TRBJ1-2, with D uncertain. Trimming pared 2 bases from V and 2 bases from J, leaving 12 bases between. The CDR3 length is 15 residues. The germline V gene encodes CDR1 MNHEY and CDR2 SMNVEV (reference sequence). CDR3 DNA: TGTGCCAGCAGTTTAAGTAGAGGCCAGAACTATGGCTACACCTTA. This encodes CASSLSRGQNYGYTL.

This clonotype was found many times. V and J are TRBV23-1 and TRBJ1-5; weak D call: TRBD1 (5 bases). TRBV23-1 is an ORF, and what it does is uncertain. The ends were cut back, 9 bases at V and 7 bases at J, with 16 bases in the middle. CDR3 length equals 13 residues. CDR3 region: CASRTLGDQPQHF. The DNA for the CDR3 is TGCGCCAGTCGGACATTGGGGGACCAGCCCCAGCATTTT.

Many counts were recorded for this clonotype. The chain links TRBV7-9 to TRBJ2-5; D remains unclear. CDR3 length equals 13 residues. CDR1 is SEHNR, CDR2 FQNEAQ, per germline (reference sequence). The ends were cut back, 10 bases at V and 1 base at J, with 13 bases in the middle. The CDR3 loop reads CATPVGPQETQYF. CDR3 nucleotides: TGTGCCACCCCGGTCGGTCCCCAAGAGACCCAGTACTTC.

The chain couples TRBV6-2 or TRBV6-3 to TRBJ2-7, with D perhaps matching TRBD2 (6 bases). Deletions cut 7 bases from V and 0 bases from J, with 16 bases between. This CDR3 spans 15 amino acids. In germline, CDR1 is MNHEY, CDR2 SVGEGT. This chain's CDR3 is CASIFGGPSSYEQYF. The CDR3 DNA is TGTGCCAGCATATTCGGGGGTCCCTCCTCCTACGAGCAGTACTTC.

The J gene is TRBJ2-6, the V gene TRBV6-5; 9 bases are a match to TRBD1. V was clipped by 0 bases and J by 1 base; unmatched bases: 22. The CDR3 covers 24 residues. In germline, CDR1 is MNHEY, CDR2 SVGAGI. CDR3 sequence reads: CASSYSGRGLLGGTGPSGANVLTF. CDR3 DNA: TGTGCCAGCAGTTACTCGGGCAGGGGACTACTGGGCGGGACAGGGCCGTCTGGGGCCAACGTCCTGACTTTC.

In this sample, this clonotype turned up many times. This chain links TRBV7-9 with TRBJ2-2; 7 bases agree with TRBD1. V gave up 5 bases and J gave up 4 bases; unmatched junction bases: 7. The CDR3 extends over 15 amino acids. Germline CDR1 and CDR2: SEHNR and FQNEAQ (reference sequence). CDR3 nucleotides: TGTGCCAGCAGCGCCCGACAGGGCAGCACCGGGGAGCTGTTTTTT. Protein: CASSARQGSTGELFF. Full variable domain (remainder filled in from reference TRBV7-9 and TRBJ2-2): DTGVSQNPRHKITKRGQNVTFRCDPISEHNRLYWYRQTLGQGPEFLTYFQNEAQLEKSRLLSDRFSAERPKGSFSTLEIQRTEQGDSAMYLCASSARQGSTGELFFGEGSRLTVL.

As for this clonotype: The CDR3 does not end in the conserved phenylalanine or tryptophan, so this is likely a read error. The rearrangement uses TRBV9 and TRBJ2-1; D is unresolved. The germline V gene has CDR1 SGDLS and CDR2 YYNGEE. Deletions cut 0 bases from V and 6 bases from J, with 16 bases between. This CDR3 contains 16 residues. The CDR3, as DNA: TGTGCCAGCAGCGTAGGAGGATCTCAGAGGCCCAATGAGCAGTTCTTA. Its protein is CASSVGGSQRPNEQFL.

This clonotype has just a few counts. Here the CDR3 reads CSARDPGEGDEQFF. CDR3 nucleotides: TGCAGTGCTAGAGATCCAGGGGAGGGGGATGAGCAGTTCTTC. The chain employs TRBV20-1 and TRBJ2-1; D perhaps matches TRBD2 (7 bases). The CDR3 covers 14 residues. Trimming pared 0 bases from V and 8 bases from J, leaving 14 bases between. Per germline, CDR1 DFQATT and CDR2 SNEGSKA (reference sequence).

This chain joins TRBV5-6 and TRBJ1-2, with unresolved D. Trimming cost V 4 bases and J 6 bases, with 13 bases left between them. The CDR3 contains 13 residues. The germline V gene encodes CDR1 SGHDT and CDR2 YYEEEE. The CDR3 reads CASSGRDWNGYTF. The CDR3 bases are TGTGCCAGCAGCGGCAGAGACTGGAATGGCTACACCTTC.

CDR3 in amino acids: CASSPEGAGAQHF. The CDR3 region has the DNA TGTGCCAGCAGCCCTGAGGGGGCGGGGGCCCAGCATTTT. The rearrangement links TRBV7-9 to TRBJ1-5; 7 bases map to TRBD1. The trim removed 5 bases at V and 11 bases at J, leaving 9 bases unmatched. The CDR3 runs to 13 residues. Per the germline V gene, CDR1 is SEHNR and CDR2 is FQNEAQ (reference sequence). Full variable domain (rest looked up from reference TRBV7-9 and TRBJ1-5): DTGVSQNPRHKITKRGQNVTFRCDPISEHNRLYWYRQTLGQGPEFLTYFQNEAQLEKSRLLSDRFSAERPKGSFSTLEIQRTEQGDSAMYLCASSPEGAGAQHFGDGTRLSIL.

This clonotype was counted at least ten times. This rearrangement joins TRBV10-3 to TRBJ1-5; D unclear. V lost 2 bases, J lost 3 bases, and 11 bases lay in between. CDR1 is ENHRY and CDR2 is SYGVKD in the germline V gene. The CDR3 consists of 15 residues. The CDR3 protein is CAISELGGPNQPQHF. CDR3 nucleotides: TGTGCCATCAGTGAGCTCGGAGGGCCCAATCAGCCCCAGCATTTT.

This rearrangement joins TRBV27 to TRBJ2-1; 14 bases agree with TRBD2. Unmatched junction bases numbered 9, after V lost 5 bases and J lost 9 bases. The germline gives CDR1 MNHEY, CDR2 SMNVEV (reference sequence). The CDR3 consists of 16 residues. In DNA form, the CDR3 reads TGTGCCAGCAGTCCCCGACTAGCGGGAGGGCCGAGTGAGCAGTTCTTC. Translating gives CASSPRLAGGPSEQFF.